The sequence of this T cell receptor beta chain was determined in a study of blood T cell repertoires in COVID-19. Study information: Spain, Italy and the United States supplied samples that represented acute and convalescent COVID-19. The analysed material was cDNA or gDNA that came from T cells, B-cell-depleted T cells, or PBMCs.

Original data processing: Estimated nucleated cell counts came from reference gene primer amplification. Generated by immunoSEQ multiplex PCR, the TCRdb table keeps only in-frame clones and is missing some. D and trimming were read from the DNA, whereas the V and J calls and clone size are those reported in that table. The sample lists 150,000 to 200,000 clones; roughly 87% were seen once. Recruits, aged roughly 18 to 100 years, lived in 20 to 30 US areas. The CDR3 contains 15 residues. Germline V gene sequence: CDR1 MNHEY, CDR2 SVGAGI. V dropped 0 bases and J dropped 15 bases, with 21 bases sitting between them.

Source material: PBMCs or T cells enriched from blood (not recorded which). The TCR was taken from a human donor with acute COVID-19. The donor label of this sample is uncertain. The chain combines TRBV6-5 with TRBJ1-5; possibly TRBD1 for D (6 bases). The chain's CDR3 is CASSYSGGLTAIRHF. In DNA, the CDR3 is TGTGCCAGCAGTTACTCGGGGGGGCTGACCGCGATAAGGCATTTT.